This T cell receptor (beta chain) came from a study of blood T cell repertoires in COVID-19. Authors' data handling: Reference gene primer amplification gave nucleated cell count estimates. Method: immunoSEQ multiplex PCR; TCRdb's copy keeps in-frame clones and lacks some. The D gene and trimming were derived from the DNA, and the V and J assignments and clone size from that table. Of approximately 30,000 clones listed, around nine tenths were seen once; the top ten hold about a sixth. Sequencing was performed on peripheral blood. The TCR originated in a human donor in a cohort sampled during active COVID-19.

For the CDR3, the DNA is TGCGCCAGCAGCTTAGGACTAGCGGGAAACCAAGAGACCCAGTACTTC. Translation: CASSLGLAGNQETQYF. The chain is built from TRBV5-1 and TRBJ2-5, with 12 bases fitting TRBD2. After removal of 2 bases from V and 0 bases from J, the junction contained 2 bases not matched to a gene. The CDR3 is 16 residues long. The germline gives CDR1 SGHRS, CDR2 YFSETQ.